This T cell receptor (beta chain) was obtained from a study of OX40 agonist ivuxolimab in advanced cancers. At the level of the study: Participants, 82.7% male, averaged approximately 65 years of age, ranging from roughly 20 to 85.

This clone has just a few counts. Its antigen remains unidentified. The study sampled blood at baseline, cycle 4 day 1, and cycle 7 day 1. Findings of the study overall: Compared with CD4+, CD8+ T cells on average had more expanded clones.

Assay: immunoSEQ multiplex PCR; the TCRdb copy retains only in-frame clones and omits some. This table has about 70,000 clones, about 82% appearing once. The TCR sequence derives from an adult with an advanced solid tumor such as melanoma, head and neck, liver or kidney cancer. The sample consisted of CD4+ or CD8+ T cells sorted from blood, taken in a trial of the OX40 agonist ivuxolimab.

For the CDR3, the DNA is TGTGCCAGCAGCGCGGACAGAGCTAACTATGGCTACACCTTC. Its translation is CASSADRANYGYTF. The J gene is TRBJ1-2, the V gene TRBV7-2; D perhaps matches TRBD1 (6 bases). CDR1 SGHTA and CDR2 FQGNSA come from the germline V gene. Trimming shortened V by 5 bases and J by 0 bases, and 10 bases separated the two germline ends. CDR3 length: 14 amino acids.